Listed below are T cell receptor beta chains from one sample, sequenced in a study of response to subunit inactivated influenza vaccine. A single record per CDR3 protein comes from TCRdb applying MiXCR to the RT-PCR reads. Here the sample spans hundreds of thousands of distinct CDR3 sequences, about 20% being singletons. This material consisted of PBMCs from blood, taken 21 months after vaccination. The receptor source for this set is a man aged 50-75 years who received an inactivated influenza vaccine. CDR3s include the opening cysteine and the closing phenylalanine or tryptophan. The order of the fields is clone size, D gene, J gene, V gene, CDR3 DNA, CDR3 protein. The D gene is left open where the match is weak. The listing skips clone size in some rows; elsewhere it reads once, few, many or a size class.

- - TRBJ2-2 TRBV7-2 TGTGCCAGCAGCTTAGGGGGCCACACCGGGGAGCTGTTTTTT CASSLGGHTGELFF
- - TRBJ1-5 TRBV9 TGTGCCAGCAGCGTCGCTCCGGACACCAATCAGCCCCAGCATTTT CASSVAPDTNQPQHF
few - TRBJ1-1 TRBV3-1 TGTGCCAGCAGCCAAGGGCAGAGTACCACTGAAGCTTTCTTT CASSQGQSTTEAFF
few TRBD2 TRBJ2-3 TRBV20-1 TGCAGTGCCAGGGGAGGGCTAGCGGGAGCCGGGGATACGCAGTATTTT CSARGGLAGAGDTQYF
- - TRBJ1-3 TRBV10-3 TGTGCCACTAGGCCCAACTCTGGAAACACCATATATTTT CATRPNSGNTIYF
few - TRBJ1-1 TRBV11-1 TGTGCCAGCAGCCAGTCTCCAGGACGAAGGGGGGAGAACACTGAAGCTTTCTTT CASSQSPGRRGENTEAFF
many - TRBJ1-1 TRBV20-1 TGCAGTGCTGTACCGGGACTTAACACTGAAGCTTTCTTT CSAVPGLNTEAFF
- - TRBJ1-1 TRBV5-1 TGCGCCAGCAGCCCCGGGACGGATATGAACACTGAAGCTTTCTTT CASSPGTDMNTEAFF
many - TRBJ1-5 TRBV4-1 TGCGCCAGCAGCCAAGGGTTGAATCAGCCCCAGCATTTT CASSQGLNQPQHF
few - TRBJ1-4 TRBV15 TGTGCCACCAGCAGAGAGGGCGCAACTAATGAAAAACTGTTTTTT CATSREGATNEKLFF
- - TRBJ1-2 TRBV4-2 TGTGCCAGCAGCCAAGCACCGGACAGAACATTCTATGGCTACACCTTC CASSQAPDRTFYGYTF
few - TRBJ1-5 TRBV19 TGTGCCACCAAAGACGGTTATCAGCCCCAGCATTTT CATKDGYQPQHF
- TRBD1 TRBJ2-3 TRBV6-1 TGTGCCAGCACCGTGACAGGGAGCACAGATACGCAGTATTTT CASTVTGSTDTQYF
- TRBD2 TRBJ2-3 TRBV20-1 TGCAGTGCCCCAAAAGAGACTAGCGGGAGGGGGCCGCAGTATTTT CSAPKETSGRGPQYF
- TRBD1 TRBJ2-6 TRBV3-1 TGTGCCAGCAGCAAAGCTTCCGGGACAGCAAGCTCTGGGGCCAACGTCCTGACTTTC CASSKASGTASSGANVLTF
few TRBD1 TRBJ1-2 TRBV19 TGTGCCAGTAGCATCGGACAGGTCGATGGCTACACCTTC CASSIGQVDGYTF
- - TRBJ2-7 TRBV28 TGTGCCAGCAGTTCCCTCCACGTCCCCTACGTATACGAGCAGTACTTC CASSSLHVPYVYEQYF
- TRBD2 TRBJ2-7 TRBV29-1 TGCAGCGTTCACTTCACGGGAGGGACGGAGCAGTACTTC CSVHFTGGTEQYF
few TRBD1 TRBJ1-1 TRBV5-5 TGTGCCAGCAGCCAACAGGGGGCTTTTGAAGCTTTCTTT CASSQQGAFEAFF
- - TRBJ1-4 TRBV12-3/TRBV12-4 TGTGCCAGCACCCAAAGACAGGATAATGAAAAACTGTTTTTT CASTQRQDNEKLFF
- TRBD2 TRBJ2-3 TRBV20-1 TGCAGTGCTGACGCCCGACTAGCGGGAGTAGACGATACGCAGTATTTT CSADARLAGVDDTQYF
- - TRBJ2-2 TRBV20-1 TGCAGTGCTAGAGCCACGGACCGCTACACCGGGGAGCTGTTTTTT CSARATDRYTGELFF
- TRBD1 TRBJ2-7 TRBV5-1 TGCGCCAGCAGCTTGCCCGGGACAGACTACGAGCAGTACTTC CASSLPGTDYEQYF
few - TRBJ1-4 TRBV15 TGTGCCACCAGCTTTGCAACTAATGAAAAACTGTTTTTT CATSFATNEKLFF
- - TRBJ2-3 TRBV15 TGTGCCACCAGCAGATCGTTAGGTACAGATACGCAGTATTTT CATSRSLGTDTQYF
few - TRBJ1-2 TRBV9 TGTGCCAGCAGCGTAGATACGGGGCAGGCGGTCCCCTATGGCTACACCTTC CASSVDTGQAVPYGYTF
many - TRBJ1-1 TRBV7-8 TGTGCCAGCAGCCGCCGGGGGGAGTACACTGAAGCTTTCTTT CASSRRGEYTEAFF
few - TRBJ1-2 TRBV10-3 TGTGCCATCAGTGGCGCGGCGGGAGGCTACACCTTC CAISGAAGGYTF
- - TRBJ2-5 TRBV6-1 TGTGCCAGCAGTGACCCCAGGGGAATCGTAGAGACCCAGTACTTC CASSDPRGIVETQYF
many TRBD2 TRBJ2-3 TRBV10-2 TGCGCCAGCCAGAGCGGGGGACTTCTCCGCCTCAGGAGCACAGATACGCAGTATTTT CASQSGGLLRLRSTDTQYF
- - TRBJ2-3 TRBV11-2 TGTGCCAGCAGCCCAGGGACTCTTACGGAAACAGATACGCAGTATTTT CASSPGTLTETDTQYF
- - TRBJ1-1 TRBV6-5 TGTGCCAGCAGTTACTCGGGGGTTGGGACTGCAGCTTTCTTT CASSYSGVGTAAFF
- - TRBJ1-6 TRBV30 TGTGCCTCCACTCTAATGGGGGCCCGGAGCTCCTATAATTCACCCCTCCACTTT CASTLMGARSSYNSPLHF
many - TRBJ1-1 TRBV27 TGTGCCAGCAGTTTATCTCACCGGGGCACTGAAGCTTTCTTT CASSLSHRGTEAFF
few - TRBJ1-1 TRBV4-2 TGTGCCAGCAGCCAAGATGTTGTTCTCGGGCCTGAAGCTTTCTTT CASSQDVVLGPEAFF
few TRBD1 TRBJ2-3 TRBV5-1 TGCGCCAGCAGCCCGGCGAGGACAGGGGCCCTCTCATTTGATACGCAGTATTTT CASSPARTGALSFDTQYF
- - TRBJ2-1 TRBV29-1 TGCAGCGTCCCGGGATCCTACAATGAGCAGTTCTTC CSVPGSYNEQFF
- - TRBJ1-6 TRBV4-1 TGCGCCAGCAGCCAAGACCTATGGCAGGACAATTCACCCCTCCACTTT CASSQDLWQDNSPLHF
many - TRBJ1-5 TRBV6-1 TGTGCCAGCAGAGGGAGGGCAGGTCAGCCCCAGCATTTT CASRGRAGQPQHF
few - TRBJ1-1 TRBV4-3 TGCGCCAGCAGCCAAGAGGAACTTCGGGGGTCATTGAACACTGAAGCTTTCTTT CASSQEELRGSLNTEAFF
few - TRBJ1-5 TRBV12-3/TRBV12-4 TGTGCCAGCAGTGCCGGGTCGCAGCCCCAGCATTTT CASSAGSQPQHF
- - TRBJ2-3 TRBV5-1 TGCGCCAGCAGCTTGGATGGCTACAACACAGATACGCAGTATTTT CASSLDGYNTDTQYF
- - TRBJ1-5 TRBV30 TGTGCCTGGAGTCCCGGTAGCAATCAGCCCCAGCATTTT CAWSPGSNQPQHF
- - TRBJ2-3 TRBV5-5 TGTGCCAGCAGTCAATCGACACGCCACACAGATACGCAGTATTTT CASSQSTRHTDTQYF
few - TRBJ2-3 TRBV21-1 TGTGCCAGCAGCGCAGGACTAGAGGGGGTGGGTACGCAGTATTTT CASSAGLEGVGTQYF
- - TRBJ2-7 TRBV6-6 TGTGCCAGCAGTAACCTCTTAGGCTACGAGCAGTACTTC CASSNLLGYEQYF
few TRBD1 TRBJ2-3 TRBV12-3/TRBV12-4 TGTGCCAGCAGTCCAGGACAGGGTCCCTGGTATTTT CASSPGQGPWYF
few - TRBJ2-1 TRBV9 TGTGCCAGCAGCGTAGCCCCAGTCGGGGCGGGGAATGAGCAGTTCTTC CASSVAPVGAGNEQFF
few TRBD1 TRBJ1-4 TRBV7-9 TGTGCCAGCAGCGGCTGGACAGGGGATGAAAAACTGTTTTTT CASSGWTGDEKLFF
- - TRBJ1-5 TRBV28 TGTGCCAGCAGAACGGACACCGAAACGGGTCAGCCCCAGCATTTT CASRTDTETGQPQHF
few TRBD2 TRBJ2-7 TRBV7-9 TGTGCCAGCAGCTCTAAGACTAGCGGGGGTTCCTACGAGCAGTACTTC CASSSKTSGGSYEQYF
- - TRBJ1-1 TRBV11-2 TGTGCCAGCAGCGCGGGGGGTGCAGGGGAAGCTTTCTTT CASSAGGAGEAFF
- - TRBJ1-1 TRBV12-3/TRBV12-4 TGTGCCAGCAGTTCCGGACCTAAGAACACTGAAGCTTTCTTT CASSSGPKNTEAFF
- TRBD2 TRBJ2-3 TRBV20-1 TGCAGTGCTCATAGCGGGACCACAGATACGCAGTATTTT CSAHSGTTDTQYF
few - TRBJ2-6 TRBV7-2 TGTGCCAGCAGCTTAAGCGGTACCTCTGGGGCCAACGTCCTGACTTTC CASSLSGTSGANVLTF
few - TRBJ2-1 TRBV24-1 TGTGCCACCAGTGACTTTGACCCGTACAATGAGCAGTTCTTC CATSDFDPYNEQFF
few - TRBJ1-4 TRBV15 TGTGCCACCGGGACAAGCGTCGGAAAACTGTTTTTT CATGTSVGKLFF
many TRBD1 TRBJ1-4 TRBV7-9 TGTGCCAGCAGCCCGGGGACAGGACCTAATGAAAAACTGTTTTTT CASSPGTGPNEKLFF
few - TRBJ1-6 TRBV25-1 TGTGCCAGCAGATTGGGGGACTCACCCCTCCACTTT CASRLGDSPLHF